The 14 T cell receptor beta chains below come from one sample, sequenced in a study of cytomegalovirus exposure and HLA in healthy donors. The PCR was carried out with 60 Vbeta primers and 13 Jbeta primers. The protocol was immunoSEQ multiplex PCR, while the TCRdb copy is restricted to in-frame clones and leaves out a portion. The sample lists 60,000 to 75,000 clones; around 74% were seen once. The sequenced material came from PBMCs. The receptors derive from a woman aged 60-75 years in good health and CMV-seropositive.

The chain links TRBV6-6 to TRBJ1-1; no clear D. CDR1 and CDR2 (germline): MNHNY, SVGAGI (reference sequence). The length of the CDR3 is 15 residues. The ends were cut back, 3 bases at V and 1 base at J, with 12 bases in the middle. In nucleotides, the CDR3 is TGTGCCAGCAGTTATTTTGACGGGAAGAACACTGAAGCTTTCTTT. Amino acids: CASSYFDGKNTEAFF.

This chain connects TRBV9 to TRBJ1-6, with 7 bases aligning to TRBD1. Germline V gene data show CDR1 as SGDLS and CDR2 as YYNGEE. The CDR3 extends over 15 amino acids. V was pared by 3 bases and J by 8 bases, with 8 bases of the junction left unmatched. Here the CDR3 DNA reads TGTGCCAGCAGCGGGCCAGGGACAGATTATTCACCCCTCCACTTT. Its protein is CASSGPGTDYSPLHF.

This clone came up a few times. The chain's CDR3 is CASSLTTVGTEAFF. Here the CDR3 DNA reads TGTGCCAGCAGCTTAACGACGGTCGGGACTGAAGCTTTCTTT. The chain combines TRBV7-3 with TRBJ1-1; D is unclear. Trimming shortened V by 0 bases and J by 5 bases, and 10 bases separated the two germline ends. The CDR3 spans 14 residues. Germline values: CDR1 SGHTA, CDR2 FQGTGA. The full variable domain, its missing parts supplied by reference TRBV7-3 and TRBJ1-1, is GAGVSQTPSNKVTEKGKYVELRCDPISGHTALYWYRQSLGQGPEFLIYFQGTGAADDSGLPNDRFFAVRPEGSVSTLKIQRTERGDSAVYLCASSLTTVGTEAFFGQGTRLTVV.

The chain employs TRBV9 and TRBJ2-1; 12 bases are a match to TRBD2. The CDR3 runs to 16 residues. Trimming cost V 0 bases and J 7 bases; bases outside gene matches: 5. Germline assignment: CDR1 SGDLS and CDR2 YYNGEE. The CDR3 protein is CASSVEASGRVNEQFF. CDR3 nucleotides: TGTGCCAGCAGCGTAGAGGCTAGCGGGAGGGTGAATGAGCAGTTCTTC.

This clone has just one count. The genes are TRBV5-1 and TRBJ2-7; 7 nucleotides align to TRBD1. Germline loops: CDR1 SGHRS, CDR2 YFSETQ. The ends lost 4 bases at V and 5 bases at J; junction bases unmatched: 12. The CDR3 runs to 15 residues. CDR3 sequence reads: CASSGLQGTDDEQYF. In DNA form, the CDR3 reads TGCGCCAGCAGCGGATTGCAGGGGACAGACGACGAGCAGTACTTC.

The chain combines TRBV5-6 with TRBJ1-2; 11 nucleotides align to TRBD1. The V segment lost 4 bases and the J segment 5 bases; nucleotides outside the gene matches: 16. Germline CDR1 and CDR2: SGHDT and YYEEEE. The length of the CDR3 is 18 residues. The CDR3 DNA reads TGTGCCAGCAGCCCCCGATCTTGGGACAGGGGGTCTCTTTATGGCTACACCTTC. Translating gives CASSPRSWDRGSLYGYTF.

The genes are TRBV5-1 and TRBJ1-1, with D unclear. The CDR3 sequence is 13 residues long. Trimming left V 5 bases short and J 3 bases short, with 11 bases between. The V gene's germline CDR1 is SGHRS and CDR2 YFSETQ. As DNA, the CDR3 is TGCGCCAGCAGTTCAGCCGGGGACACTGAAGCTTTCTTT. Translation: CASSSAGDTEAFF.

Details on this clone: The CDR3 does not end in the conserved phenylalanine or tryptophan, so this is likely a read error. The chain employs TRBV6-6 and TRBJ1-3; a weak D match, TRBD1 (6 bases). The CDR3 sequence is 12 residues long. Looked up from germline, CDR1 is MNHNY and CDR2 is SVGAGI (reference sequence). Trimming left V 5 bases short and J 7 bases short, with 9 bases between. Here the CDR3 reads CASSGQGNTIYV. The CDR3 bases are TGTGCCAGCAGTGGTCAGGGGAACACCATATATGTT.

V is TRBV5-1 and J is TRBJ1-4; weak D call: TRBD1 (5 bases). The ends were cut back, 4 bases at V and 5 bases at J, with 12 bases in the middle. Germline loops: CDR1 SGHRS, CDR2 YFSETQ. The CDR3 is made up of 14 amino acids. CDR3 loop: CASSPDSRNEKLFF. The CDR3 DNA is TGCGCCAGCAGCCCAGACAGCCGAAATGAAAAACTGTTTTTT.

This clone was counted a few times. V and J are TRBV6-1 and TRBJ2-5; D unresolved. CDR3 length: 13 residues. CDR1 MNHNS and CDR2 SASEGT come from the germline V gene. V was trimmed by 3 bases and J by 2 bases, leaving 7 bases between them. This CDR3 reads CASSDNRQETQYF. CDR3 in DNA: TGTGCCAGCAGTGATAACAGACAAGAGACCCAGTACTTC.

This clone was detected a few times. The V gene is TRBV5-6, the J gene TRBJ1-1, with D perhaps TRBD1 (6 bases). The CDR3 covers 16 residues. Trimming pared 4 bases from V and 1 base from J, leaving 17 bases between. The V gene's germline CDR1 is SGHDT and CDR2 YYEEEE. CDR3 DNA: TGTGCCAGCAGCACCCCGGGACATACCCGGAACACTGAAGCTTTCTTT. This translates into CASSTPGHTRNTEAFF.

The chain employs TRBV6-5 and TRBJ2-3; D gene uncertain. The CDR3 runs to 14 residues. Germline V lookup: CDR1 MNHEY, CDR2 SVGAGI. Trimming pared 5 bases from V and 0 bases from J, leaving 9 bases between. CDR3 in amino acids: CASSPTVSTDTQYF. The CDR3 DNA sequence: TGTGCCAGCAGTCCGACTGTTAGCACAGATACGCAGTATTTT.

This chain uses TRBV27 with TRBJ1-1; a weak D match, TRBD1 (5 bases). Germline assignment: CDR1 MNHEY and CDR2 SMNVEV (reference sequence). This CDR3 contains 15 residues. Trimming stripped 5 bases from V and 3 bases from J, with 16 bases between. The CDR3 nucleotides read TGTGCCAGCAGTACCCGACAGAGACGAGACACTGAAGCTTTCTTT. This encodes CASSTRQRRDTEAFF.

DNA of the CDR3: TGTGCCAGCGAGTTAAACACCGGGGAGCTGTTTTTT. This translates into CASELNTGELFF. The chain combines TRBV5-6 with TRBJ2-2; the D is unclear. CDR1 is SGHDT and CDR2 is YYEEEE in the germline V gene. V lost 7 bases to trimming and J lost 2 bases, with 6 bases between them. The CDR3 is 12 amino acids. Based on the CDR3 plus reference TRBV5-6 and TRBJ2-2, the full variable domain is DAGVTQSPTHLIKTRGQQVTLRCSPKSGHDTVSWYQQALGQGPQFIFQYYEEEERQRGNFPDRFSGHQFPNYSSELNVNALLLGDSALYLCASELNTGELFFGEGSRLTVL.